This T cell receptor beta chain was documented in a study of blood T cell repertoires in COVID-19. Study in general: Sites across the United States, Italy and Spain contributed samples from acute and convalescent COVID-19. T cells, B-cell-depleted T cells, or PBMCs provided the cDNA or gDNA that served as material.

Germline lookup yields CDR1 SGHNT and CDR2 YYREEE (reference sequence). The CDR3 runs to 19 residues. V lost 0 bases and J 4 bases, leaving 20 bases between the germline ends. Authors' processing steps: Estimation of nucleated cell counts relied on the amplification of reference gene primers. Measured with immunoSEQ multiplex PCR; TCRdb has only the in-frame clones, and not every one. D and trimming were read from the DNA, whereas the V and J calls and clone size are those reported in that table. In the table there are around 130,000 clones, around 89% of which are singletons. The sequence came from a man in his fifties or sixties with active or convalescent COVID-19. What was sequenced was peripheral blood. The chain links TRBV5-4 to TRBJ2-6, with a tentative D call TRBD1 (7 bases). CDR3 coding DNA: TGTGCCAGCAGCTTGGCCCCGAGACAGGGAGGAGCGGGGGCCAACGTCCTGACTTTC. The encoded protein is CASSLAPRQGGAGANVLTF.